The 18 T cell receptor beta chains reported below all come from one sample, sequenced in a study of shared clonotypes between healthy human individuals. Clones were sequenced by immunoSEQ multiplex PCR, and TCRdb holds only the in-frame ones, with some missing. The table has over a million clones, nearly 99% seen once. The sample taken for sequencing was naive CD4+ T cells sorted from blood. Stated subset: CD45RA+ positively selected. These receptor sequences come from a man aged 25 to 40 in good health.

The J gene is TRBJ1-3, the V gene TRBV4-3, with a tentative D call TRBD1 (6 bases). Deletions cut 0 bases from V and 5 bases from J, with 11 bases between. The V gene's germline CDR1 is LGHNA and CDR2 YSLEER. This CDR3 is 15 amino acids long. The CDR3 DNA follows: TGCGCCAGCAGCCAAGATCCGGACAGCAGAAACACCATATATTTT. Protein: CASSQDPDSRNTIYF.

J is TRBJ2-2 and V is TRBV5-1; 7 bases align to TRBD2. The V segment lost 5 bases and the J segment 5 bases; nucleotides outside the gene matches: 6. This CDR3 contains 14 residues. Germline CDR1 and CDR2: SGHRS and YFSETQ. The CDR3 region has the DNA TGCGCCAGCAGGCCAGCGGGAAGGACCGGGGAGCTGTTTTTT. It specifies CASRPAGRTGELFF.

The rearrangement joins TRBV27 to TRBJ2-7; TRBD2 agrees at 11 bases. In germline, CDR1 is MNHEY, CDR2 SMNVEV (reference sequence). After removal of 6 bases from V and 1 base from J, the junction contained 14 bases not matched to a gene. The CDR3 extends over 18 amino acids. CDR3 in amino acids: CASSLIGDRLAGSYEQYF. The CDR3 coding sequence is TGTGCCAGCAGCTTAATTGGGGATCGACTAGCGGGGTCCTACGAGCAGTACTTC.

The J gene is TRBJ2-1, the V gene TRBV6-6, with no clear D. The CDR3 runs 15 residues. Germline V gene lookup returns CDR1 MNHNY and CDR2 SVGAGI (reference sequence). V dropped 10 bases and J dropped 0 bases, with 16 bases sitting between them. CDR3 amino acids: CATRPGRSSYNEQFF. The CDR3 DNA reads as TGTGCCACGCGGCCCGGAAGAAGCTCCTACAATGAGCAGTTCTTC.

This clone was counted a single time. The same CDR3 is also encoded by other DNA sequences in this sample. CDR3 DNA: TGTGCCAGCAGCTTAGTCGGCGCTAGCACAGATACGCAGTATTTT. Its translation is CASSLVGASTDTQYF. V is TRBV7-9 and J is TRBJ2-3, with D uncertain. The CDR3 has 15 amino acids. Trimming shortened V by 1 base and J by 0 bases, and 8 bases separated the two germline ends. The germline gives CDR1 SEHNR, CDR2 FQNEAQ (reference sequence).

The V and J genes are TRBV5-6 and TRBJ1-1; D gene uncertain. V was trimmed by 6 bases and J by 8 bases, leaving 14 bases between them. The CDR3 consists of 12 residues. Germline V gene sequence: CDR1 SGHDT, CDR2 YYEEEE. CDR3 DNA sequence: TGTGCCAGCACTAGGCCGGGAGGAGAAGCTTTCTTT. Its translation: CASTRPGGEAFF. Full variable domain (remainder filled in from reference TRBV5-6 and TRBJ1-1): DAGVTQSPTHLIKTRGQQVTLRCSPKSGHDTVSWYQQALGQGPQFIFQYYEEEERQRGNFPDRFSGHQFPNYSSELNVNALLLGDSALYLCASTRPGGEAFFGQGTRLTVV.

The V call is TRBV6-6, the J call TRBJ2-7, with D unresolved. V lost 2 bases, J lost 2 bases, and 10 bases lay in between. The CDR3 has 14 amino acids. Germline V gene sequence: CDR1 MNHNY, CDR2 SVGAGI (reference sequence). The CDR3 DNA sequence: TGTGCCAGCAGTTACCGTTCCCAAGCCTACGAGCAGTACTTC. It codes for CASSYRSQAYEQYF.

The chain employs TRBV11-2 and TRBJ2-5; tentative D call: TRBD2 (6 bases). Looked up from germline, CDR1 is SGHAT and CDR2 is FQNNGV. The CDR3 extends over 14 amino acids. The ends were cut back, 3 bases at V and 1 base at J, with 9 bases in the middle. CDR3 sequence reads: CASSFGTFQETQYF. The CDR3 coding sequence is TGTGCCAGCAGCTTCGGGACTTTCCAAGAGACCCAGTACTTC.

The CDR3 DNA reads as TGCGCCAGCAGCTTGGTACTAGCGGAGAACACCGGGGAGCTGTTTTTT. Protein product: CASSLVLAENTGELFF. The rearrangement links TRBV5-1 to TRBJ2-2, with 8 bases matching TRBD2. V shed 0 bases, J shed 1 base, and the junction held 2 bases outside the gene matches. This CDR3 region has 16 residues. Looked up from germline, CDR1 is SGHRS and CDR2 is YFSETQ.

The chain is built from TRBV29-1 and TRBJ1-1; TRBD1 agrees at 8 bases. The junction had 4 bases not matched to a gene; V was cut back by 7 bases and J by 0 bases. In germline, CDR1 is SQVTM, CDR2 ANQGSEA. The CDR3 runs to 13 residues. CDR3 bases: TGCAGCGCACACAGGGGGATGAACACTGAAGCTTTCTTT. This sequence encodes CSAHRGMNTEAFF.

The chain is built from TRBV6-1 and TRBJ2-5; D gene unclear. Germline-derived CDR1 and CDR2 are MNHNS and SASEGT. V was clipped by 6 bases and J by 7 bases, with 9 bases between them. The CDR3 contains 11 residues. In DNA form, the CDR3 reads TGTGCCAGCAGGGTCACGGGGACCCAGTACTTC. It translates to CASRVTGTQYF.

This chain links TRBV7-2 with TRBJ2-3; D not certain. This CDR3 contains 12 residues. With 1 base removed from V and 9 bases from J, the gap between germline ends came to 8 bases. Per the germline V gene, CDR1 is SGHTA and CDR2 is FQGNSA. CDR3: CASSLVPLTQYF. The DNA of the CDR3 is TGTGCCAGCAGCTTAGTTCCCCTGACGCAGTATTTT. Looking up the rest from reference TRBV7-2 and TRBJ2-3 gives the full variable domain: GAGVSQSPSNKVTEKGKDVELRCDPISGHTALYWYRQSLGQGLEFLIYFQGNSAPDKSGLPSDRFSAERTGGSVSTLTIQRTQQEDSAVYLCASSLVPLTQYFGPGTRLTVL.

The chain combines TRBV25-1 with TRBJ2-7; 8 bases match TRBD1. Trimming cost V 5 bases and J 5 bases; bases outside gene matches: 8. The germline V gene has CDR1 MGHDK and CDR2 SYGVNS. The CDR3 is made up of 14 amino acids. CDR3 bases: TGTGCCAGCAGTAATACAGGGGGTTCAGACGAGCAGTACTTC. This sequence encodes CASSNTGGSDEQYF.

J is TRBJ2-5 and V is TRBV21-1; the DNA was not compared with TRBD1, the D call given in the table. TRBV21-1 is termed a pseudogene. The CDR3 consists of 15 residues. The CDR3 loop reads CASTPSDRGQETQYF. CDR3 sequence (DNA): TGTGCCAGCACCCCCTCGGACAGGGGGCAAGAGACCCAGTACTTC.

CDR3 sequence reads: CASSSGQSSYEQYF. The CDR3 DNA reads TGCGCCAGCAGCTCGGGACAGAGCAGCTACGAGCAGTACTTC. The chain links TRBV5-1 to TRBJ2-7, with 7 bases lining up with TRBD1. With V trimmed by 3 bases and J by 3 bases, 6 bases remained unmatched. This CDR3 region has 14 residues. The germline V gene has CDR1 SGHRS and CDR2 YFSETQ.

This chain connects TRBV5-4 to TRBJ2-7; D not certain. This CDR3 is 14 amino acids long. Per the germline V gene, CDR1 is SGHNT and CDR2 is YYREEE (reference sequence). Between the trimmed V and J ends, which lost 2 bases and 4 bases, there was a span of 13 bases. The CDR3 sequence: CASSFSGITYEQYF. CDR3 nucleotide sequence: TGTGCCAGCAGCTTTTCTGGGATTACATACGAGCAGTACTTC. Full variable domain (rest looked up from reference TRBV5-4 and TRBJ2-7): ETGVTQSPTHLIKTRGQQVTLRCSSQSGHNTVSWYQQALGQGPQFIFQYYREEENGRGNFPPRFSGLQFPNYSSELNVNALELDDSALYLCASSFSGITYEQYFGPGTRLTVT.

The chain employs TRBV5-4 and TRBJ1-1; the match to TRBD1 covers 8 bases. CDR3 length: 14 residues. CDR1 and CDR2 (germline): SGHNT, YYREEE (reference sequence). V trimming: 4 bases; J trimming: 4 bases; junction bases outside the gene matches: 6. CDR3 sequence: CASSTRTGPTEAFF. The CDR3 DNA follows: TGTGCCAGCAGCACCCGGACAGGGCCCACTGAAGCTTTCTTT.

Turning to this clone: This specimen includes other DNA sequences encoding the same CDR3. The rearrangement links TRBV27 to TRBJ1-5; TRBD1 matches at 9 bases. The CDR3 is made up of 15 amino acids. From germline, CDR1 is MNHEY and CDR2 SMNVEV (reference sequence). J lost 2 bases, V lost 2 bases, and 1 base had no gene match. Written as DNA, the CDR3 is TGTGCCAGCAGTTTAGGGACAGGGCGCAATCAGCCCCAGCATTTT. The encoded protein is CASSLGTGRNQPQHF.